This T cell receptor (beta chain) is drawn from a study of blood T cell repertoires in COVID-19. Study at large: PBMCs, B-cell-depleted T cells, or T cells were the source of the cDNA or gDNA that made up the material.

Assignment of participants to cohorts was predicated upon participant-reported clinical history. The germline gives CDR1 SGHVS, CDR2 FNYEAQ. Trimming stripped 4 bases from V and 1 base from J, with 13 bases between. The CDR3 runs to 15 residues. In the source study's methods: The authors estimated nucleated cell counts from reference gene primer amplification. The data were produced by immunoSEQ multiplex PCR, yet TCRdb's version contains in-frame clones alone and is incomplete. For V, J and clone size, that table is used; D and trimming come from the DNA. The data hold 200,000 to 250,000 clones, with approximately 84% observed a single time.

J is TRBJ1-1 and V is TRBV7-6; D is ambiguous. This receptor was obtained from a man between 60 and 70 years old who had recovered from COVID-19. The material sequenced was PBMCs or T cells enriched from blood (not recorded which). The chain's CDR3 is CASSWLGLSNTEAFF. In nucleotides, the CDR3 is TGTGCCAGCAGCTGGCTCGGACTCTCGAACACTGAAGCTTTCTTT.